This T cell receptor (beta chain) was observed in a study of OX40 agonist ivuxolimab in advanced cancers. This CDR3 contains 12 residues. Trimming pared 1 base from V and 9 bases from J, leaving 6 bases between. CDR1 SGHAT and CDR2 FQNNGV come from the germline V gene. Sequencing was performed with immunoSEQ multiplex PCR; in TCRdb, only in-frame clones are kept and a portion is missing. The data hold about 13,000 clones, with over 75% observed a single time. Specimen: CD4+ or CD8+ T cells sorted from blood, collected in a trial of the OX40 agonist ivuxolimab. The TCR originated in an adult with an advanced solid tumor such as melanoma, head and neck, liver or kidney cancer. The V and J genes are TRBV11-2 and TRBJ2-2, with D uncertain. CDR3 DNA: TGTGCCAGCAGCTTAGGGTCCCGGGAGCTGTTTTTT. Translated: CASSLGSRELFF.